This TCR beta chain emerged from a study of OX40 agonist ivuxolimab in advanced cancers. V was clipped by 1 base and J by 4 bases, with 10 bases between them. CDR1 SGHAT and CDR2 FQNNGV come from the germline V gene. CDR3 length: 15 residues. The protocol was immunoSEQ multiplex PCR, while the TCRdb copy is restricted to in-frame clones and leaves out a portion. The sample includes approximately 66,000 clones, approximately 88% of them seen just once. Collection of blood occurred at baseline, at cycle 4 day 1, and at cycle 7 day 1. Sequencing was performed on CD4+ or CD8+ T cells sorted from blood, taken in a trial of the OX40 agonist ivuxolimab. The genes are TRBV11-2 and TRBJ2-2; D remains ambiguous. This TCR was recovered from an adult with an advanced solid tumor such as melanoma, head and neck, liver or kidney cancer. The CDR3 region is CASSLGPRSTGELFF. The CDR3 DNA reads as TGTGCCAGCAGCTTAGGTCCCAGGAGCACCGGGGAGCTGTTTTTT.